The 14 T cell receptor beta chains below were found in one sample sequenced in a study of T-cell memory formation after mild COVID-19. TCRdb re-derived calls from the 5' RACE reads in MiXCR, one entry per CDR3 protein. The sample has 300,000 to 400,000 distinct CDR3 sequences, more than 20% seen once. The material sequenced was PBMCs or a T cell subset sorted from them (not recorded which). The receptors originated from an adult woman who had mild COVID-19 (a few samples of this study predate the infection). Cell type and time point are not known.

The rearrangement links TRBV5-1 to TRBJ1-2; 9 bases agree with TRBD1. Trimming cost V 4 bases and J 6 bases; bases outside gene matches: 4. The CDR3 has 13 amino acids. Germline lookup yields CDR1 SGHRS and CDR2 YFSETQ. CDR3 sequence: CASSRTGANGYTF. As DNA, the CDR3 is TGCGCCAGCAGCCGGACAGGGGCCAATGGCTACACCTTC. Together with reference TRBV5-1 and TRBJ1-2, the CDR3 gives the full variable domain: KAGVTQTPRYLIKTRGQQVTLSCSPISGHRSVSWYQQTPGQGLQFLFEYFSETQRNKGNFPGRFSGRQFSNSRSEMNVSTLELGDSALYLCASSRTGANGYTFGSGTRLTVV.

The chain recombines TRBV12-3 or TRBV12-4 with TRBJ2-1, with 13 bases fitting TRBD2. There are 20 residues in the CDR3. With V trimmed by 2 bases and J by 4 bases, 14 bases remained unmatched. The CDR3 coding sequence is TGTGCCAGCAGTTTAAACAGGGGGATGACTAGCGGGAGGAGATACAATGAGCAGTTCTTC. Its protein is CASSLNRGMTSGRRYNEQFF.

The genes are TRBV2 and TRBJ1-1; D is undetermined. Germline V gene sequence: CDR1 SNHLY, CDR2 FYNNEI. Trimming cost V 2 bases and J 4 bases, with 5 bases left between them. CDR3 length: 12 amino acids. The CDR3 sequence: CASSEFGTEAFF. Written as DNA, the CDR3 is TGTGCCAGCAGTGAATTTGGCACTGAAGCTTTCTTT.

This clonotype was counted a few times. The V and J genes are TRBV15 and TRBJ2-7; 8 bases map to TRBD2. Germline lookup yields CDR1 LNHNV and CDR2 YYDKDF (reference sequence). The V gene end was trimmed by 8 bases and the J gene end by 4 bases; junction bases not matched to a gene: 16. This CDR3 spans 16 amino acids. CDR3 amino acids: CATRLAGGGRGYEQYF. In nucleotides, the CDR3 is TGTGCCACCCGATTGGCGGGGGGCGGGAGAGGTTACGAGCAGTACTTC.

This sequence joins TRBV15 and TRBJ2-5, with D perhaps matching TRBD2 (5 bases). Germline V lookup: CDR1 LNHNV, CDR2 YYDKDF (reference sequence). With 1 base removed from V and 2 bases from J, the gap between germline ends came to 17 bases. The CDR3 is 17 residues long. The DNA of the CDR3 is TGTGCCACCAGCAGAGTAGAGGGATACTGGGGACAAGAGACCCAGTACTTC. Protein sequence: CATSRVEGYWGQETQYF.

This chain connects TRBV4-2 to TRBJ2-7; D is uncertain. Trimming shortened V by 2 bases and J by 2 bases, and 7 bases separated the two germline ends. The CDR3 has 13 residues. Germline-derived CDR1 and CDR2 are LGHNA and YNFKEQ. The CDR3 bases are TGTGCCAGCAGCCAACTAGGAACCTACGAGCAGTACTTC. Protein sequence: CASSQLGTYEQYF.

The chain has TRBV20-1 and TRBJ2-1; D is unclear. Germline CDR1 and CDR2: DFQATT and SNEGSKA (reference sequence). The CDR3 length is 13 residues. CDR3 bases: TGCAGCGCTGACCAGAGCTCCTACAATGAGCAGTTCTTC. Translation gives CSADQSSYNEQFF.

This clonotype is medium-sized by share. The J gene is TRBJ1-2, the V gene TRBV19, with 7 bases lining up with TRBD1. The J segment lost 8 bases and the V segment lost 6 bases, leaving 9 bases of the junction unmatched. Germline CDR1 reads LNHDA; CDR2 reads SQIVND (reference sequence). The CDR3 is 13 residues long. The CDR3 DNA reads as TGTGCCAGTAGGGCCGGGACAGTAAACGGCTACACCTTC. This translates into CASRAGTVNGYTF.

This chain joins TRBV10-3 and TRBJ2-5; 8 bases match TRBD2. This CDR3 spans 15 amino acids. CDR1 is ENHRY and CDR2 is SYGVKD in the germline V gene. Trimming at V came to 0 bases and at J to 1 base, leaving 1 base not matched to a gene. The CDR3 DNA is TGTGCCATCAGTGAGTCGGCGGGAGGCCAAGAGACCCAGTACTTC. It codes for CAISESAGGQETQYF.

The V gene is TRBV29-1, the J gene TRBJ2-1; 8 nucleotides line up with TRBD2. Germline lookup yields CDR1 SQVTM and CDR2 ANQGSEA. The V and J ends lost 4 bases and 8 bases, in that order; junction bases with no gene match: 10. The CDR3 is 14 residues long. The CDR3 sequence: CSVADGRAGDEQFF. DNA of the CDR3: TGCAGCGTTGCTGACGGGAGGGCCGGGGATGAGCAGTTCTTC.

This clonotype occurred a few times. The gene calls are TRBV7-6 and TRBJ2-3; D is unclear. The germline V gene encodes CDR1 SGHVS and CDR2 FNYEAQ. V was pared by 3 bases and J by 11 bases, with 18 bases between. CDR3 length: 14 amino acids. The DNA of the CDR3 is TGTGCCAGCAGCTTTTCGGTGCCTGGTATTCTGCAGTATTTT. Residues: CASSFSVPGILQYF. Combining the CDR3 with reference TRBV7-6 and TRBJ2-3 gives the whole variable domain GAGVSQSPRYKVTKRGQDVALRCDPISGHVSLYWYRQALGQGPEFLTYFNYEAQQDKSGLPNDRFSAERPEGSISTLTIQRTEQRDSAMYRCASSFSVPGILQYFGPGTRLTVL.

V and J are TRBV24-1 and TRBJ2-1; TRBD2 aligns across 12 bases. The germline CDR1 and CDR2 sequences are KGHDR and SFDVKD. Trimming at V came to 1 base and at J to 7 bases, leaving 4 bases not matched to a gene. This CDR3 is 16 amino acids long. The CDR3, as DNA: TGTGCCACCAGTGATTTCGGACTAGCGGGATCAAATGAGCAGTTCTTC. As protein: CATSDFGLAGSNEQFF.

This clonotype was detected only a few times. The V and J genes are TRBV7-3 and TRBJ2-1, with 12 bases identical to TRBD1. With V trimmed by 0 bases and J by 10 bases, 4 bases remained unmatched. Germline CDR1 and CDR2: SGHTA and FQGTGA. The CDR3 covers 15 residues. CDR3 loop: CASSLTGQGAREQFF. In DNA form, the CDR3 reads TGTGCCAGCAGCTTAACGGGACAGGGGGCGCGCGAGCAGTTCTTC.

This chain's CDR3 is CASSRDRHLSEYF. DNA for the CDR3: TGTGCCAGCAGTCGGGACCGCCACCTCAGTGAGTACTTC. The J gene is TRBJ2-7, the V gene TRBV12-3 or TRBV12-4; D tentatively reads TRBD1 or TRBD2 (5 bases each). The CDR3 loop spans 13 amino acids. V shed 5 bases and J shed 11 bases, with 19 bases lying between them.